This T cell receptor beta chain stems from a study of shared clonotypes between healthy human individuals. Whole-study findings and limits: Unshared clonotypes carried lower generation probabilities than those common to all four donors. Naive subsets generally exceeded memory subsets in estimated richness. Clonotype sharing across a handful of donors was observed for around 5% of naive CD4 clonotypes.

This CDR3 is 12 amino acids long. Germline V gene lookup returns CDR1 SGHVS and CDR2 FQNEAQ. Trimming cost V 2 bases and J 5 bases, with 6 bases left between them. As concerns this clone: What it recognizes is unknown.

Positively selected for CCR7, the CD45RO-negative cells used as naive CD8 cells excluded terminally differentiated effector memory CD45RA+ cells. It was 150 to 250 ng DNA, 31,000 or so T cell genomes, that sorted-subset replicate PCRs used. Libraries were prepared by immunoSEQ multiplex PCR; TCRdb keeps only in-frame clonotypes and omits some of them. Of more than 550,000 clones listed, around 92% are singletons. Specimen: naive CD8+ T cells sorted from blood. The genes are TRBV7-8 and TRBJ1-1; D ambiguous. This sequence originates from a man aged 25 to 45 in good health. The CDR3 loop is CASSLTVTEAFF. CDR3 bases: TGTGCCAGCAGCTTAACTGTGACTGAAGCTTTCTTT.